A single sample is the source of the 32 T cell receptor beta chains below, sequenced in a study of cytomegalovirus exposure and HLA in healthy donors. Primers included in the PCR were 60 Vbeta and 13 Jbeta primers. Measured with immunoSEQ multiplex PCR; TCRdb has only the in-frame clones, and not every one. The profile shows over 150,000 clones, about 80% of them singletons. Sequencing was performed on PBMCs. The source of these receptors is a man between 18 and 29 years old in good health and CMV-seropositive.

This sequence joins TRBV13 and TRBJ2-5; 13 bases agree with TRBD2. V dropped 5 bases and J dropped 5; count of bases not matched to a gene: 8. CDR1 and CDR2 (germline): PRHDT, FYEKMQ (reference sequence). The length of the CDR3 is 16 residues. The CDR3 loop reads CASSHRTSGRGETQYF. DNA for the CDR3: TGTGCCAGCAGCCATAGGACTAGCGGGAGAGGGGAGACCCAGTACTTC.

This clone was seen just once. The CDR3 region has the DNA TGTGCTAGTGGTTTGGACACCTCATCCCGGGACAGGCGATACAATGAGCAGTTCTTC. It is translated as CASGLDTSSRDRRYNEQFF. The chain carries TRBV12-5 and TRBJ2-1, with 8 bases identical to TRBD1. The V gene end was trimmed by 1 base and the J gene end by 4 bases; junction bases not matched to a gene: 15. The CDR3 is 19 amino acids. Per germline, CDR1 LGHNT and CDR2 FRNRAP.

V gene TRBV29-1 combines with J gene TRBJ1-1; maybe TRBD1 (6 bases). This CDR3 contains 13 residues. Germline V gene lookup returns CDR1 SQVTM and CDR2 ANQGSEA. V shed 5 bases and J shed 1 base, with 11 bases lying between them. The CDR3 reads CSVPRGSNTEAFF. The CDR3, as DNA: TGCAGCGTTCCTAGGGGGTCGAACACTGAAGCTTTCTTT.

This clone was counted a few times. V usage is TRBV11-1 and J usage is TRBJ2-6, with TRBD2 as a possible D gene (6 bases). This CDR3 contains 15 residues. The ends were cut back, 5 bases at V and 0 bases at J, with 8 bases in the middle. CDR1 and CDR2 from the germline V gene are SGHAT and FQDESV (reference sequence). For the CDR3, the DNA is TGTGCCAGCAGCCGACTAGTCTCTGGGGCCAACGTCCTGACTTTC. Translating gives CASSRLVSGANVLTF.

On this clone: Relative to the germline gene, one junction end is altered; a read error may explain this. The chain joins TRBV7-9 to TRBJ2-7, with D perhaps matching TRBD2 (6 bases). The CDR3 length is 15 residues. From germline, CDR1 is SEHNR and CDR2 FQNEAQ (reference sequence). The CDR3: CSSSLEGSITYEQYF. In nucleotides, the CDR3 is TGTTCCAGCAGCTTGGAGGGGTCGATCACCTACGAGCAGTACTTC.

This clone was recorded a few times. The rearrangement joins TRBV7-9 to TRBJ2-1, with 9 bases fitting TRBD2. Per germline, CDR1 SEHNR and CDR2 FQNEAQ (reference sequence). Trimming removed 5 bases from V and 10 bases from J; junction bases left unmatched: 15. The CDR3 runs 16 residues. The CDR3 loop reads CASSQGKSSGIGEQFF. DNA for the CDR3: TGTGCCAGCAGCCAGGGGAAGTCTAGCGGGATCGGGGAGCAGTTCTTC.

This clone showed up just once. V and J are TRBV19 and TRBJ2-7; TRBD1 matches at 9 bases. Trimming removed 7 bases from V and 0 bases from J; junction bases left unmatched: 4. CDR1 and CDR2 (germline): LNHDA, SQIVND (reference sequence). The CDR3 covers 14 residues. The CDR3 nucleotides read TGTGCCAGTAACCGGGACAGGGACTCCTACGAGCAGTACTTC. Encoded protein: CASNRDRDSYEQYF.

V gene TRBV4-1 combines with J gene TRBJ2-6; a possible D gene is TRBD1 (5 bases). This CDR3 has 17 residues. Germline V gene sequence: CDR1 MGHRA, CDR2 YSYEKL. The V and J ends lost 3 bases and 0 bases respectively, with 12 bases between them. The CDR3, as DNA: TGCGCCAGCAGCCATTTACAGGCCCCCTCTGGGGCCAACGTCCTGACTTTC. This encodes CASSHLQAPSGANVLTF.

The chain has TRBV5-1 and TRBJ1-1; a weak D match, TRBD1 (5 bases). Trimming shortened V by 6 bases and J by 1 base, and 10 bases separated the two germline ends. The CDR3 runs to 13 residues. CDR1 is SGHRS, CDR2 YFSETQ, per germline. CDR3 DNA: TGCGCCAGCAAACCGACAGCGAACACTGAAGCTTTCTTT. Protein sequence: CASKPTANTEAFF.

V is TRBV6-5 and J is TRBJ1-2; no firm D call. The CDR3 runs to 14 residues. Germline CDR1 and CDR2: MNHEY and SVGAGI. V lost 6 bases to trimming and J lost 5 bases, with 16 bases between them. CDR3 sequence reads: CASSVDGRGYGYTF. The CDR3 nucleotides are TGTGCCAGCAGCGTTGACGGGAGAGGATATGGCTACACCTTC.

V gene TRBV5-4 combines with J gene TRBJ2-7, with D perhaps matching TRBD2 (5 bases). Germline V lookup: CDR1 SGHNT, CDR2 YYREEE (reference sequence). This CDR3 comprises 13 residues. The CDR3 bases are TGTTCCTTCCTTGGGGAGAACGCTTACGAGCAGTACTTC. Its protein is CSFLGENAYEQYF.

This clone came up a few times. V usage is TRBV6-6 and J usage is TRBJ1-1; 8 bases line up with TRBD1. The CDR3 is 14 residues long. The V gene end was trimmed by 7 bases and the J gene end by 1 base; junction bases not matched to a gene: 5. Germline V gene lookup returns CDR1 MNHNY and CDR2 SVGAGI (reference sequence). The DNA for the CDR3 is TGTGCCAGCAAACCAGGGGGCTCGAACACTGAAGCTTTCTTT. Encoded protein: CASKPGGSNTEAFF.

The genes are TRBV5-1 and TRBJ2-2; tentative D call: TRBD2 (5 bases). Trimming shortened V by 7 bases and J by 0 bases, and 10 bases separated the two germline ends. CDR1 is SGHRS and CDR2 is YFSETQ in the germline V gene. This CDR3 is 14 amino acids long. The CDR3 nucleotides read TGCGCCAGCTCGGCGGGTGCGAACACCGGGGAGCTGTTTTTT. Protein sequence: CASSAGANTGELFF.

CDR3 sequence reads: CASSPLGGDTEAFF. The CDR3 DNA follows: TGTGCCAGCAGCCCTTTAGGAGGGGACACTGAAGCTTTCTTT. The chain combines TRBV5-5 with TRBJ1-1; weak D call: TRBD1 (5 bases). Per germline, CDR1 SGHKS and CDR2 YYEKEE (reference sequence). The CDR3 has 14 residues. V was clipped by 4 bases and J by 3 bases, with 13 bases between them. The whole variable domain, filled in from reference TRBV5-5 and TRBJ1-1, reads DAGVTQSPTHLIKTRGQQVTLRCSPISGHKSVSWYQQVLGQGPQFIFQYYEKEERGRGNFPDRFSARQFPNYSSELNVNALLLGDSALYLCASSPLGGDTEAFFGQGTRLTVV.

CDR3 sequence reads: CASSRDGRRQETQYF. CDR3 DNA sequence: TGTGCCAGCAGCAGGGACGGGAGAAGACAAGAGACCCAGTACTTC. This sequence joins TRBV27 and TRBJ2-5, with a possible D match to TRBD2 (6 bases). The germline gives CDR1 MNHEY, CDR2 SMNVEV (reference sequence). V was pared by 6 bases and J by 2 bases, with 16 bases between. The CDR3 loop spans 15 amino acids.

This clone ranks as medium-sized. The CDR3 here is CASASQGRTEAFF. Written as DNA, the CDR3 is TGTGCCAGCGCCAGTCAGGGTAGGACTGAAGCTTTCTTT. The chain employs TRBV25-1 and TRBJ1-1, with D tentatively TRBD1 (5 bases). The V and J ends lost 8 bases and 5 bases respectively, with 15 bases between them. CDR1 MGHDK and CDR2 SYGVNS come from the germline V gene. This CDR3 region has 13 residues.

The chain has TRBV5-4 and TRBJ2-5; 12 bases fit TRBD2. The J call is uncertain, as TRBJ2-7 better fits the DNA end. The CDR3 totals 15 residues. The germline V gene has CDR1 SGHNT and CDR2 YYREEE (reference sequence). Written as DNA, the CDR3 is TGTGCCAGCAGCCTCCCGGGACTAGCGGGTTACGAGCAGTACTTC. It translates to CASSLPGLAGYEQYF.

V usage is TRBV18 and J usage is TRBJ2-3; tentatively, D is TRBD1 (5 bases). Germline CDR1 reads KGHSH; CDR2 reads LQKENI. The CDR3 consists of 16 residues. V lost 1 base and J 1 base, leaving 12 bases between the germline ends. The CDR3 coding sequence is TGTGCCAGCTCACCACGCTACAGGCCTGGCACAGATACGCAGTATTTT. Its translation: CASSPRYRPGTDTQYF.

The chain carries TRBV6-5 and TRBJ2-4, with 8 bases fitting TRBD2. The germline V gene has CDR1 MNHEY and CDR2 SVGAGI. CDR3 length equals 15 residues. J lost 0 bases, V lost 5 bases, and 3 bases had no gene match. CDR3 nucleotide sequence: TGTGCCAGCAGTGGACTAGCCCTAGCCAAAAACATTCAGTACTTC. Protein product: CASSGLALAKNIQYF.

The chain uses TRBV2 and TRBJ1-1; 7 bases fit TRBD1. The J segment lost 1 base and the V segment lost 4 bases, leaving 3 bases of the junction unmatched. The germline gives CDR1 SNHLY, CDR2 FYNNEI. This CDR3 is built from 14 residues. CDR3 region: CASSGNRGNTEAFF. For the CDR3, the DNA is TGTGCCAGCAGTGGGAACAGGGGGAACACTGAAGCTTTCTTT.

J is TRBJ2-2 and V is TRBV7-2; perhaps TRBD2 as D (6 bases). V lost 3 bases to trimming and J lost 6 bases, with 8 bases between them. The germline gives CDR1 SGHTA, CDR2 FQGNSA. The CDR3 runs to 13 residues. The CDR3 sequence is CASSFAGSGELFF. The CDR3 nucleotides are TGTGCCAGCAGCTTTGCGGGATCCGGGGAGCTGTTTTTT.

Here the CDR3 DNA reads TGTGCCAGCAGCTTATGGCCGATTAATCAGCCCCAGCATTTT. This codes for CASSLWPINQPQHF. The V call is TRBV7-2, the J call TRBJ1-5, with D uncertain. The germline CDR1 and CDR2 sequences are SGHTA and FQGNSA. This CDR3 has 14 amino acids. Deletions cut 2 bases from V and 4 bases from J, with 9 bases between.

V is TRBV6-1 and J is TRBJ2-3, with 7 nucleotides matching TRBD2. Per the germline V gene, CDR1 is MNHNS and CDR2 is SASEGT. This CDR3 has 14 residues. J gave up 4 bases and V 3 bases, and 4 bases lay outside the gene matches. CDR3 DNA: TGTGCCAGCAGTGAGGGCGGGAGAGCAGATACGCAGTATTTT. Protein sequence: CASSEGGRADTQYF.

Here the CDR3 DNA reads TGTGCCAGCAGTGCACAGGGGTTCGCCAACACTGAAGCTTTCTTT. Protein sequence: CASSAQGFANTEAFF. V gene TRBV25-1 combines with J gene TRBJ1-1; 7 bases are shared with TRBD1. V shed 4 bases, J shed 2 bases, and the junction held 7 bases outside the gene matches. There are 15 residues in the CDR3. Germline values: CDR1 MGHDK, CDR2 SYGVNS.

This sequence joins TRBV2 and TRBJ2-1; 12 bases line up with TRBD1. V lost 5 bases, J lost 9 bases, and 8 bases stayed unmatched. From germline, CDR1 is SNHLY and CDR2 FYNNEI. CDR3 length: 15 amino acids. The CDR3 DNA is TGTGCCAGCAGTCACACGGGACAGGGGGCCGGTGAGCAGTTCTTC. It codes for CASSHTGQGAGEQFF.

The chain uses TRBV6-1 and TRBJ2-5, with a possible D match to TRBD2 (7 bases). With the DNA end fitting TRBJ2-7 better, the J assignment may be wrong. Germline V gives CDR1 MNHNS, CDR2 SASEGT. The CDR3 contains 15 residues. The CDR3 DNA is TGTGCCAGCAGTGAAGTTTACGGGGGGCAGTACGAGCAGTACTTC. Encoded protein: CASSEVYGGQYEQYF.

Here the CDR3 DNA reads TGTGCCAGCTCACCCGACAGAAACACCGGGGAGCTGTTTTTT. Translated: CASSPDRNTGELFF. The rearrangement uses TRBV18 and TRBJ2-2; D is perhaps TRBD1 (5 bases). Germline lookup yields CDR1 KGHSH and CDR2 LQKENI. Between the trimmed V and J ends, which lost 3 bases and 2 bases, there was a span of 7 bases. CDR3 size: 14 residues.

This rearrangement joins TRBV4-1 to TRBJ2-5, with 7 bases identical to TRBD1. V shed 0 bases and J 4 bases; nucleotides not matched to a gene: 8. Germline CDR1 reads MGHRA; CDR2 reads YSYEKL. The CDR3 covers 16 residues. The CDR3 nucleotides read TGCGCCAGCAGCCAAGATGTTCCAGGGGGTGGAGAGACCCAGTACTTC. It codes for CASSQDVPGGGETQYF.

With regard to this clone: The junction departs from the called germline gene at one end, perhaps through a read error. V is TRBV28 and J is TRBJ2-5, with TRBD2 identical over 10 bases. The J call may be wrong; the DNA end is better matched by TRBJ2-7. CDR1 is MDHEN, CDR2 SYDVKM, per germline. The CDR3 sequence is 14 residues long. The CDR3 is CASTLLAGNYEQYF. CDR3 coding DNA: TGTGCCAGCACTTTACTAGCGGGAAACTACGAGCAGTACTTC.

The rearrangement joins TRBV6-1 to TRBJ1-5; 12 nucleotides align to TRBD1. Germline V gives CDR1 MNHNS, CDR2 SASEGT. The CDR3 is 15 amino acids. V lost 11 bases to trimming and J lost 6 bases; unmatched junction nucleotides: 11. In DNA, the CDR3 is TGTGCCGCGTTCCGGGACAGGGGGCTTTTTCAGCCCCAGCATTTT. It encodes CAAFRDRGLFQPQHF.

This chain links TRBV10-1 with TRBJ1-2; tentatively, D is TRBD1 (5 bases). The CDR3 spans 14 residues. The germline gives CDR1 WNHNN, CDR2 SYGVQD (reference sequence). V was trimmed by 0 bases and J by 6 bases, leaving 11 bases between them. The DNA of the CDR3 is TGCGCCAGCAGTGAGTCGAAAGCGGGGCATGGCTACACCTTC. Amino acid sequence: CASSESKAGHGYTF.

This clone has just a few counts. DNA for the CDR3: TGTGCCAGCAGCTTAGGTAGCTACACCGGGGAGCTGTTTTTT. The encoded protein is CASSLGSYTGELFF. The rearrangement uses TRBV7-9 and TRBJ2-2, with D unresolved. In germline, CDR1 is SEHNR, CDR2 FQNEAQ (reference sequence). Between the trimmed V and J ends, which lost 1 base and 3 bases, there was a span of 6 bases. The CDR3 totals 14 residues.